One sample yielded the 29 T cell receptor beta chains listed below, sequenced in a study of brain metastases from non-small cell lung cancer. Assay: immunoSEQ multiplex PCR; the TCRdb copy retains only in-frame clones and omits some. The table has some 6,000 clones, roughly 80% seen once; the top ten hold nearly 7.5%. What was sequenced was primary lung tumor tissue. The receptor set was obtained from a donor at least 40 years old with non-small cell lung cancer.

The table lists this clone with a few counts. The V gene is TRBV6-5, the J gene TRBJ2-7; D is unresolved. The ends were cut back, 5 bases at V and 9 bases at J, with 11 bases in the middle. In germline, CDR1 is MNHEY, CDR2 SVGAGI. The CDR3 runs to 11 residues. The CDR3 DNA reads TGTGCCAGCAGTCTGGCAAGCGCGCAGTACTTC. Protein product: CASSLASAQYF.

The chain joins TRBV30 to TRBJ2-2; TRBD2 agrees at 7 bases. V lost 7 bases to trimming and J lost 4 bases; unmatched junction nucleotides: 6. This CDR3 has 13 amino acids. Per the germline V gene, CDR1 is GTSNPN and CDR2 is SVGIG (reference sequence). The CDR3 protein is CASNWGGTGELFF. CDR3 coding DNA: TGTGCCTCCAACTGGGGGGGCACCGGGGAGCTGTTTTTT.

V and J are TRBV19 and TRBJ2-2, with 10 nucleotides matching TRBD1. CDR1 is LNHDA and CDR2 is SQIVND in the germline V gene (reference sequence). The trim removed 8 bases at V and 4 bases at J, leaving 4 bases unmatched. CDR3 length: 14 amino acids. This chain's CDR3 is CASRRDRGTGELFF. Written as DNA, the CDR3 is TGTGCCAGTCGCCGGGACAGGGGCACCGGGGAGCTGTTTTTT.

A remark on this clone: A junction boundary mismatches the germline segment, possibly from a read error. In DNA, the CDR3 is TGTACCAGCTCTGGGGTAGCGGGGGCCAACGTCCTGACTTTC. Translating gives CTSSGVAGANVLTF. V gene TRBV18 combines with J gene TRBJ2-6, with D possibly TRBD2 on 5 matching bases. The CDR3 has 14 amino acids. CDR1 and CDR2 (germline): KGHSH, LQKENI. Full variable domain (outside the CDR3, taken from reference TRBV18 and TRBJ2-6): NAGVMQNPRHLVRRRGQEARLRCSPMKGHSHVYWYRQLPEEGLKFMVYLQKENIIDESGMPKERFSAEFPKEGPSILRIQQVVRGDSAAYFCTSSGVAGANVLTFGAGSRLTVL.

This clone was seen a single time. The chain uses TRBV29-1 and TRBJ2-1; a possible D gene is TRBD1 (5 bases). The CDR3 consists of 17 residues. Germline lookup yields CDR1 SQVTM and CDR2 ANQGSEA. V shed 7 bases and J shed 5 bases, with 27 bases lying between them. CDR3 DNA sequence: TGCAGCGCCCTAAAGAGATTAGGGGCCAAAGAAAACAATGAGCAGTTCTTC. Protein product: CSALKRLGAKENNEQFF.

This clone was counted between two and nine times. The chain links TRBV3-1 (or the pseudogene TRBV3-2) to TRBJ2-6, with TRBD1 matching 10 bases. The CDR3 has 14 amino acids. Germline CDR1 LGHDT, CDR2 YNNKEL (reference sequence). The J segment lost 3 bases and the V segment lost 9 bases, leaving 2 bases of the junction unmatched. The CDR3 region has the DNA TGTGCCAGTAGGGACAGGGGTGGGGCCAACGTCCTGACTTTC. Its protein product is CASRDRGGANVLTF.

This clone is a singleton in its sample. The chain carries TRBV28 and TRBJ1-5; D is ambiguous. Trimming pared 2 bases from V and 0 bases from J, leaving 11 bases between. CDR3 size: 16 residues. Germline V gene data show CDR1 as MDHEN and CDR2 as SYDVKM. This chain's CDR3 is CASSLKATYSNQPQHF. CDR3 nucleotides: TGTGCCAGCAGTTTAAAGGCTACGTATAGCAATCAGCCCCAGCATTTT. Filled out from reference TRBV28 and TRBJ1-5, the complete variable domain reads DVKVTQSSRYLVKRTGEKVFLECVQDMDHENMFWYRQDPGLGLRLIYFSYDVKMKEKGDIPEGYSVSREKKERFSLILESASTNQTSMYLCASSLKATYSNQPQHFGDGTRLSIL.

Of note for this clone: This sample includes further DNA sequences coding for the same CDR3. The chain has TRBV6-5 and TRBJ1-2, with 7 bases that match TRBD1. Germline assignment: CDR1 MNHEY and CDR2 SVGAGI. This CDR3 spans 13 amino acids. The trim removed 4 bases at V and 2 bases at J, leaving 1 base unmatched. The CDR3 nucleotides read TGTGCCAGCAGTTCGACAGGGAACTATGGCTACACCTTC. This codes for CASSSTGNYGYTF.

Worth noting for this clone: Possible read error: a much larger clone is one base away. Other DNA sequences in this sample translate to the same CDR3. The CDR3 protein is CATQGTDYYEQYF. The CDR3 DNA sequence: TGTGCCACTCAAGGTACGGATTACTACGAGCAGTACTTC. The chain employs TRBV6-5 and TRBJ2-7; D gene uncertain. Looked up from germline, CDR1 is MNHEY and CDR2 is SVGAGI. V lost 10 bases and J lost 3, with 16 bases in between. The CDR3 has 13 amino acids.

The chain carries TRBV7-9 and TRBJ2-3, with TRBD1 identical over 11 bases. V gave up 4 bases and J gave up 4 bases; unmatched junction bases: 4. The CDR3 totals 15 residues. The germline CDR1 and CDR2 sequences are SEHNR and FQNEAQ (reference sequence). The DNA for the CDR3 is TGTGCCAGCAGCTCCGGGACAGGGGGGGCAGATACGCAGTATTTT. Protein product: CASSSGTGGADTQYF.

The chain uses TRBV7-9 and TRBJ1-3, with TRBD1 matching over 7 bases. The CDR3 runs 14 residues. J lost 4 bases, V lost 6 bases, and 6 bases had no gene match. Germline values: CDR1 SEHNR, CDR2 FQNEAQ (reference sequence). Here the CDR3 DNA reads TGTGCCAGCAGTAAAGGGGGCGCCGGAAACACCATATATTTT. Translated, it gives CASSKGGAGNTIYF.

V and J are TRBV10-3 and TRBJ1-5; no clear D. The CDR3 is made up of 13 amino acids. The V and J ends lost 2 bases and 4 bases respectively, with 6 bases between them. Germline-derived CDR1 and CDR2 are ENHRY and SYGVKD. The CDR3 loop reads CAISEAGNQPQHF. The DNA of the CDR3 is TGTGCCATCAGTGAGGCCGGAAATCAGCCCCAGCATTTT.

This sequence joins TRBV13 and TRBJ1-1; 7 bases are a match to TRBD1. The CDR3 is 17 residues long. V shed 5 bases, J shed 5 bases, and the junction held 17 bases outside the gene matches. CDR1 and CDR2 (germline): PRHDT, FYEKMQ (reference sequence). CDR3 amino acids: CASSPPTLPGGRTEAFF. The CDR3 nucleotides read TGTGCCAGCAGCCCACCCACCCTGCCAGGGGGTAGGACTGAAGCTTTCTTT.

The gene calls are TRBV7-8 and TRBJ2-3; tentatively, D is TRBD2 (6 bases). Germline loops: CDR1 SGHVS, CDR2 FQNEAQ. Trimming left V 2 bases short and J 5 bases short, with 14 bases between. This CDR3 contains 15 residues. CDR3 sequence (DNA): TGTGCCAGCAGCTTATTCACGGGGGATAAAGATACGCAGTATTTT. Its protein product is CASSLFTGDKDTQYF.

The rearrangement links TRBV18 to TRBJ1-2, with D possibly being TRBD1 (5 bases). V shed 3 bases and J shed 3 bases, with 8 bases lying between them. The CDR3 loop spans 13 amino acids. Germline V CDR1 and CDR2: KGHSH, LQKENI. The DNA for the CDR3 is TGTGCCAGCTCACCGGGACTTGACTATGGCTACACCTTC. Translated: CASSPGLDYGYTF.

This chain links TRBV30 with TRBJ1-2; a weak D match, TRBD1 (5 bases). The CDR3 runs 15 residues. Trimming took 5 bases from V and 0 from J, leaving 16 bases between them. Germline V gene lookup returns CDR1 GTSNPN and CDR2 SVGIG (reference sequence). CDR3 sequence (DNA): TGTGCCTGGCAGCCGGACACAAAGGCTAACTATGGCTACACCTTC. This gives the protein CAWQPDTKANYGYTF.

V and J are TRBV6-5 and TRBJ2-2; TRBD2 might be the D (5 bases). CDR3 length: 13 amino acids. Trimming took off 10 bases at V and 1 base at J, with 10 bases between the two ends. The V gene's germline CDR1 is MNHEY and CDR2 SVGAGI. The CDR3 nucleotides read TGTGCCACCCGGGGAAGGAACACCGGGGAGCTGTTTTTT. Translating gives CATRGRNTGELFF.

CDR3 amino acids: CASSPLQGGVGYTF. CDR3 DNA sequence: TGTGCCAGCAGCCCCCTCCAGGGAGGGGTCGGCTACACCTTC. This chain links TRBV7-9 with TRBJ1-2, with D possibly matching TRBD1 (5 bases). This CDR3 region has 14 residues. From germline, CDR1 is SEHNR and CDR2 FQNEAQ (reference sequence). V dropped 5 bases and J dropped 8 bases, with 18 bases sitting between them.

The V and J genes are TRBV30 and TRBJ1-1; D might be TRBD1 (5 bases). The ends were cut back, 5 bases at V and 6 bases at J, with 13 bases in the middle. Germline CDR1 reads GTSNPN; CDR2 reads SVGIG (reference sequence). This CDR3 has 12 residues. CDR3 amino acids: CAWSPGPSEAFF. As DNA, the CDR3 is TGTGCCTGGTCGCCGGGACCCTCTGAAGCTTTCTTT.

This clone was observed a few times. The chain carries TRBV7-9 and TRBJ1-1; D remains ambiguous. Germline-derived CDR1 and CDR2 are SEHNR and FQNEAQ (reference sequence). The CDR3 has 12 residues. The V gene lost 1 base and the J gene lost 6 bases, with 6 bases spanning the gap. CDR3 residues: CASSLGAAEAFF. The CDR3 DNA reads TGTGCCAGCAGCTTAGGGGCGGCTGAAGCTTTCTTT.

This clone was recorded only once. The J gene is TRBJ2-3, the V gene TRBV3-1 (or the pseudogene TRBV3-2); D gene ambiguous. The ends were cut back, 4 bases at V and 4 bases at J, with 6 bases in the middle. The CDR3 spans 12 residues. Germline CDR1 reads LGHDT; CDR2 reads YNNKEL (reference sequence). The CDR3 protein is CASSPYSDTQYF. The CDR3 DNA sequence: TGTGCCAGCAGCCCATATTCAGATACGCAGTATTTT.

This clone showed up just once. The chain recombines TRBV19 with TRBJ2-7; D is perhaps TRBD1 (6 bases). Germline CDR1 reads LNHDA; CDR2 reads SQIVND (reference sequence). Trimming cost V 3 bases and J 1 base, with 13 bases left between them. CDR3 length: 15 amino acids. In nucleotides, the CDR3 is TGTGCCAGTAGTATCGGAACAGGGAGATCCTACGAGCAGTACTTC. This gives the protein CASSIGTGRSYEQYF.

The rearrangement uses TRBV5-4 and TRBJ1-1, with D uncertain. Trimming removed 0 bases at V and 1 base at J, with 7 bases between. Germline V gene sequence: CDR1 SGHNT, CDR2 YYREEE (reference sequence). The CDR3 covers 14 residues. CDR3 loop: CASSLGGSNTEAFF. The CDR3 DNA sequence: TGTGCCAGCAGCTTGGGGGGTTCGAACACTGAAGCTTTCTTT. Looking up the rest from reference TRBV5-4 and TRBJ1-1 gives the full variable domain: ETGVTQSPTHLIKTRGQQVTLRCSSQSGHNTVSWYQQALGQGPQFIFQYYREEENGRGNFPPRFSGLQFPNYSSELNVNALELDDSALYLCASSLGGSNTEAFFGQGTRLTVV.

This clone was found a few times. V is TRBV4-1 and J is TRBJ1-5, with TRBD1 matching over 9 bases. V gave up 1 base and J gave up 7 bases; unmatched junction bases: 8. Germline CDR1 and CDR2: MGHRA and YSYEKL. This CDR3 is built from 16 residues. CDR3 DNA: TGCGCCAGCAGCCAAGCCGGGACAGGGAACGGGCAGCCCCAGCATTTT. Encoded protein: CASSQAGTGNGQPQHF.

The rearrangement joins TRBV6-6 to TRBJ1-3; no clear D. V dropped 8 bases and J dropped 4 bases, with 3 bases sitting between them. Germline assignment: CDR1 MNHNY and CDR2 SVGAGI (reference sequence). This CDR3 has 10 amino acids. CDR3 protein: CASRGNTIYF. The CDR3 nucleotides are TGTGCCAGCCGGGGAAACACCATATATTTT.

This chain links TRBV6-4 with TRBJ2-1; 12 nucleotides match TRBD2. V was pared by 5 bases and J by 2 bases, with 7 bases of the junction left unmatched. CDR3 length equals 17 residues. Germline CDR1 is MRHNA and CDR2 is SNTAGT. The CDR3 sequence: CASSRASGGATYNEQFF. For the CDR3, the DNA is TGTGCCAGCAGTCGGGCTAGCGGGGGGGCCACCTACAATGAGCAGTTCTTC.

The chain is built from TRBV18 and TRBJ1-1; the D is unclear. Trimming took off 2 bases at V and 1 base at J, with 5 bases between the two ends. Looked up from germline, CDR1 is KGHSH and CDR2 is LQKENI. The CDR3 length is 13 residues. The CDR3 nucleotides read TGTGCCAGCTCACCAGGGGAGAACACTGAAGCTTTCTTT. This codes for CASSPGENTEAFF.

CDR3 nucleotide sequence: TGTGCCAGCAGCCCCGGACAGCGGACTAACTATGGCTACACCTTC. Its protein product is CASSPGQRTNYGYTF. This chain joins TRBV9 and TRBJ1-2, with a tentative D call TRBD1 (6 bases). Germline CDR1 is SGDLS and CDR2 is YYNGEE. Between the trimmed V and J ends, which lost 4 bases and 0 bases, there was a span of 13 bases. The CDR3 runs 15 residues.

The J gene is TRBJ1-6, the V gene TRBV19; 8 bases are shared with TRBD1. The CDR3 consists of 15 residues. Per germline, CDR1 LNHDA and CDR2 SQIVND (reference sequence). The V gene end was trimmed by 7 bases and the J gene end by 8 bases; junction bases not matched to a gene: 10. CDR3 sequence (DNA): TGTGCCAGTAAACCCGACAGGGGCCCATATTCACCCCTCCACTTT. As protein: CASKPDRGPYSPLHF.